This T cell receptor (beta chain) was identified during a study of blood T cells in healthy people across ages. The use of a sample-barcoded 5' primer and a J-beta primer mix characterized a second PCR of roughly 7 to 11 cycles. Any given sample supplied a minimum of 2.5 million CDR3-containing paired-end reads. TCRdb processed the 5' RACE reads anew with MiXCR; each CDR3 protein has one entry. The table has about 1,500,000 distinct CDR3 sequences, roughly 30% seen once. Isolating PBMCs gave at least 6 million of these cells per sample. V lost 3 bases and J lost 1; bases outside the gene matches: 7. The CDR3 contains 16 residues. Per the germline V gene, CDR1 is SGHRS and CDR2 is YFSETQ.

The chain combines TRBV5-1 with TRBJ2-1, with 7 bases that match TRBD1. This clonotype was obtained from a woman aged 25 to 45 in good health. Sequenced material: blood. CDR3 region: CASSYPTGTSYNEQFF. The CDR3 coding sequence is TGCGCCAGCAGCTACCCGACAGGGACGTCCTACAATGAGCAGTTCTTC.